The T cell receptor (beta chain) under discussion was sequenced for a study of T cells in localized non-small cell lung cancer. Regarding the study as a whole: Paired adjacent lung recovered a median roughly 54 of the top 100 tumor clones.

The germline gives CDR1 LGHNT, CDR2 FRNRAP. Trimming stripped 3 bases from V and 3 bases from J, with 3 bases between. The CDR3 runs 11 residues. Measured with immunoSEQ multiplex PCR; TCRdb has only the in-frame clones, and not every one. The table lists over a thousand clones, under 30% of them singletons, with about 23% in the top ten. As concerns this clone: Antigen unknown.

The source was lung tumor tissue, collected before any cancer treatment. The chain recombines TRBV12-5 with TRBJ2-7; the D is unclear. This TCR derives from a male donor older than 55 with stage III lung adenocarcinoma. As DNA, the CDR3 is TGTGCTAGTGGTTTAAACTACGAGCAGTACTTC. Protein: CASGLNYEQYF.